These T cell receptor beta chains were read from a single sample in a study of blood T cell repertoires in COVID-19. TCRdb's copy holds only in-frame clones and misses some; the assay was immunoSEQ multiplex PCR. The data contain over 130,000 clones, roughly four fifths of them singletons. Sequencing was done on a sample of peripheral blood. These receptors originate from a human donor in a cohort sampled during active COVID-19. Each CDR3 is given without its conserved first and last residue. Each record gives: J gene, clone size, CDR3 length, V gene, CDR3 protein. Part of the rows lack a size; the others show once, few, many or a class for expanded clones.

TRBJ1-1 | few | 13 | TRBV18 | ASSPLGTVGTEAF
TRBJ1-3 | - | 12 | TRBV19 | ASSIIETGNTIY
TRBJ2-7 | - | 12 | TRBV2 | ASSEVGVYDEQY
TRBJ2-7 | many | 11 | TRBV5-1 | ASRRPPGYEQY
TRBJ2-7 | - | 11 | TRBV7-2 | ASSLTDYAKQY
TRBJ2-2 | - | 14 | TRBV7-2 | ASTSVGGARTGELF
TRBJ2-7 | - | 12 | TRBV9 | ASSEGDRGHEQY
TRBJ2-5 | - | 14 | TRBV18 | ASSPPSGIDTETQY
TRBJ2-3 | - | 12 | TRBV6-5 | ASRMGQLKDTQY
TRBJ1-4 | - | 14 | TRBV15 | ATSGGWGGDNEKLF
TRBJ1-1 | few | 11 | TRBV11-2 | ASSLLSAAEAF
TRBJ2-5 | - | 13 | TRBV7-2 | ASSFNRDLAETQY
TRBJ1-2 | once | 14 | TRBV6-4 | ASSEGMGGTNYGYT
TRBJ1-5 | - | 17 | TRBV6-1 | ASSGPTGGETALNQPQH
TRBJ2-7 | few | 12 | TRBV11-2 | ASSFVQGYNEQY
TRBJ2-7 | - | 14 | TRBV5-6 | ASSSDRGRTMDEQY
TRBJ1-2 | - | 13 | TRBV5-6 | ASSPVEISRGGYT
TRBJ2-1 | - | 15 | TRBV9 | ASNVAWFSGGADEQF
TRBJ2-1 | - | 14 | TRBV6-5 | ASSYDRSGGFNEQF
TRBJ2-2 | - | 13 | TRBV6-6 | ASSYQTGGAGELF
TRBJ2-5 | - | 12 | TRBV3-1/TRBV3-2 | ASSQETEQETQY
TRBJ2-3 | - | 15 | TRBV5-6 | ASSIPRTGGPADTQY
TRBJ1-1 | - | 13 | TRBV5-1 | ASSLSWDRAAEAF
TRBJ1-5 | - | 11 | TRBV6-2/TRBV6-3 | ASTPRGAQPQH
TRBJ2-7 | - | 10 | TRBV6-2/TRBV6-3 | ASSYRSNEQY
TRBJ1-1 | few | 11 | TRBV2 | ASKPGQVVEAF
TRBJ2-5 | - | 12 | TRBV15 | ATSSLGGRETQY
TRBJ1-1 | - | 13 | TRBV6-1 | ASSELTGANTEAF
TRBJ2-2 | - | 12 | TRBV5-1 | ATTEGHRAGELF
TRBJ2-7 | - | 15 | TRBV20-1 | SASIVIAAGSSYEQY
TRBJ2-7 | - | 15 | TRBV27 | ASSLSGVGQIAYEQY
TRBJ2-7 | - | 10 | TRBV27 | ASSRGSHEQY
TRBJ1-5 | - | 14 | TRBV7-8 | ASSLGGQGVRQPQH
TRBJ1-4 | - | 13 | TRBV7-9 | ASSLRAGGNEKLF
TRBJ2-1 | - | 13 | TRBV5-1 | ASTGGGSPYNEQF
TRBJ2-1 | - | 11 | TRBV19 | AAGLAGYNEQF
TRBJ2-2 | - | 13 | TRBV7-3 | ASSPRDTGGGELF
TRBJ2-1 | - | 17 | TRBV24-1 | ATSDRTSGGAVLSNEQF
TRBJ1-3 | - | 14 | TRBV13 | ASSAGQGYSGNTIY
TRBJ2-7 | few | 13 | TRBV9 | ASSGFSGGSYEQY
TRBJ2-1 | - | 12 | TRBV19 | ASSMGRTYNEQF
TRBJ1-1 | - | 11 | TRBV27 | ASSLEGNTEAF
TRBJ1-5 | once | 12 | TRBV6-5 | ASSRTVSNQPQH
TRBJ1-6 | - | 13 | TRBV5-1 | ASSLESEVNSPLH